This T cell receptor beta chain was captured by sequencing in a study of human T cells and chemical hapten exposure. The overall study: Researchers reported sensitizing a roughly 2 cm by roughly 2 cm upper inner arm skin site with 2% DPC. Patients were given diphenylcyclopropenone on the scalp weekly across the approximately 24-week study.

MiXCR was run by TCRdb on the RACE reads, yielding one entry per CDR3 protein. The sample lists roughly 260,000 distinct CDR3 sequences, 7% to 10% seen once, with approximately 2.2% in the top ten. Time point specified: pre-sensitization, week 0. Indicated treatment: therapeutic diphenylcyclopropenone sensitization with weekly scalp DPC. Venepuncture was done earlier than the placement of each patch test. Trimming stripped 3 bases from V and 4 bases from J, with 18 bases between. Germline V CDR1 and CDR2: ENHRY, SYGVKD. The CDR3 is made up of 16 amino acids. The sequencing here drew on whole blood, taken in connection with sensitization to the hapten diphenylcyclopropenone (DPC). The clonotype comes from a woman aged 40 to 55 with alopecia areata. Some clones in this sample may be carry-over from other donors' samples. This chain uses TRBV10-3 with TRBJ1-2; D unclear. The CDR3 sequence is CAISEKGQLDVYGYTF. DNA of the CDR3: TGTGCCATCAGTGAAAAGGGCCAGTTGGACGTCTATGGCTACACCTTC.